These 12 T cell receptor beta chains came from one sample sequenced in a study of blood T cell repertoires in COVID-19. Data came from immunoSEQ multiplex PCR; TCRdb stores just in-frame clones and leaves some out. The sample has fewer than 350,000 clones, around nine tenths seen once. Sequenced sample: PBMCs or T cells enriched from blood (not recorded which). The receptor source for this set is a woman aged 40 to 50 who had recovered from COVID-19.

The chain is built from TRBV6-5 and TRBJ2-2; D not certain. Trimming removed 8 bases from V and 0 bases from J, with 13 bases in between. The CDR3 loop spans 15 amino acids. The germline gives CDR1 MNHEY, CDR2 SVGAGI. The CDR3 reads CASGLTVPNTGELFF. CDR3 bases: TGTGCCAGCGGGCTCACGGTCCCGAACACCGGGGAGCTGTTTTTT.

This clone was recorded once. V is TRBV3-1 (or the pseudogene TRBV3-2) and J is TRBJ1-2, with D uncertain. Germline V gene sequence: CDR1 LGHDT, CDR2 YNNKEL (reference sequence). With 4 bases removed from V and 4 bases from J, the gap between germline ends came to 16 bases. There are 15 residues in the CDR3. The CDR3 is CASSRLDGGSYGYTF. The DNA for the CDR3 is TGTGCCAGCAGCCGCTTGGACGGAGGTTCCTATGGCTACACCTTC.

CDR3 sequence: CASSRSGRVNEQFF. Written as DNA, the CDR3 is TGTGCCAGCAGCCGTAGCGGGAGGGTCAATGAGCAGTTCTTC. This sequence joins TRBV28 and TRBJ2-1; TRBD2 agrees at 11 bases. After removal of 6 bases from V and 6 bases from J, the junction contained 4 bases not matched to a gene. Germline V CDR1 and CDR2: MDHEN, SYDVKM. The CDR3 consists of 14 residues.

The V and J genes are TRBV7-8 and TRBJ2-7; 12 bases are shared with TRBD2. The CDR3 contains 17 residues. CDR1 SGHVS and CDR2 FQNEAQ come from the germline V gene. Trimming at V came to 1 base and at J to 3 bases, leaving 7 bases not matched to a gene. CDR3 sequence reads: CASSLVSSGRASYEQYF. The CDR3 DNA follows: TGTGCCAGCAGCTTAGTATCTAGCGGGAGGGCCAGCTACGAGCAGTACTTC.

The CDR3 spells CASSLAGGYEQFF. The CDR3 DNA sequence: TGTGCCAGCAGCTTAGCAGGGGGCTATGAGCAGTTCTTC. V and J are TRBV11-3 and TRBJ2-1, with 8 bases that match TRBD1. The CDR3 is 13 amino acids. Germline loops: CDR1 SGHNT, CDR2 YENEEA. Trimming cost V 1 base and J 8 bases; bases outside gene matches: 1. The full variable domain, in which reference TRBV11-3 and TRBJ2-1 provide the parts outside the CDR3, is EAGVVQSPRYKIIEKKQPVAFWCNPISGHNTLYWYLQNLGQGPELLIRYENEEAVDDSQLPKDRFSAERLKGVDSTLKIQPAELGDSAVYLCASSLAGGYEQFFGPGTRLTVL.

The chain uses TRBV3-1 (or the pseudogene TRBV3-2) and TRBJ2-1, with a weak D call TRBD1 (5 bases). The CDR3 totals 14 residues. Looked up from germline, CDR1 is LGHDT and CDR2 is YNNKEL (reference sequence). Trimming removed 1 base at V and 10 bases at J, with 14 bases between. CDR3 loop: CASSQAQGLREQFF. The CDR3 DNA follows: TGTGCCAGCAGCCAAGCCCAGGGATTACGCGAGCAGTTCTTC.

The chain combines TRBV4-2 with TRBJ2-7, with 10 bases lining up with TRBD2. The CDR3 contains 15 residues. Germline CDR1 reads LGHNA; CDR2 reads YNFKEQ. Unmatched junction bases numbered 7, after V lost 6 bases and J lost 2 bases. The DNA for the CDR3 is TGTGCCAGCAGGGAAGCTACTAGCGGGGCCTACGAGCAGTACTTC. This codes for CASREATSGAYEQYF.

The CDR3 protein is CASIGTSENTGELFF. The CDR3 nucleotides read TGTGCCAGTATCGGGACTAGCGAGAACACCGGGGAGCTGTTTTTT. The V call is TRBV19, the J call TRBJ2-2, with 10 bases matching TRBD2. The CDR3 extends over 15 amino acids. The junction had 3 bases not matched to a gene; V was cut back by 7 bases and J by 1 base. The germline V gene has CDR1 LNHDA and CDR2 SQIVND (reference sequence).

The CDR3 sequence is CASTKQGSSYNEQFF. In DNA, the CDR3 is TGTGCCAGCACGAAACAGGGGAGCTCCTACAATGAGCAGTTCTTC. J is TRBJ2-1 and V is TRBV2, with 7 bases lining up with TRBD1. The CDR3 runs to 15 residues. Germline trimming cut 7 bases from V and 0 bases from J; bases unmatched to any gene: 6. Per the germline V gene, CDR1 is SNHLY and CDR2 is FYNNEI. Combining the CDR3 with reference TRBV2 and TRBJ2-1 gives the whole variable domain EPEVTQTPSHQVTQMGQEVILRCVPISNHLYFYWYRQILGQKVEFLVSFYNNEISEKSEIFDDQFSVERPDGSNFTLKIRSTKLEDSAMYFCASTKQGSSYNEQFFGPGTRLTVL.

The V call is TRBV4-3, the J call TRBJ2-4; TRBD2 might be the D (6 bases). The CDR3 loop spans 14 amino acids. Trimming took 3 bases from V and 8 from J, leaving 14 bases between them. Germline values: CDR1 LGHNA, CDR2 YSLEER. This CDR3 reads CASSHEGPGDIQYF. CDR3 coding DNA: TGCGCCAGCAGCCATGAGGGACCGGGGGACATTCAGTACTTC.

The J gene is TRBJ1-3, the V gene TRBV5-1; TRBD1 might be the D (5 bases). V lost 0 bases and J lost 0, with 10 bases in between. Germline CDR1 reads SGHRS; CDR2 reads YFSETQ. This CDR3 is built from 16 residues. The CDR3, as DNA: TGCGCCAGCAGCTTGGCCGGGACTTACTCTGGAAACACCATATATTTT. Its translation: CASSLAGTYSGNTIYF.

The chain links TRBV5-5 to TRBJ2-5; D ambiguous. V lost 1 base and J 5 bases, leaving 9 bases between the germline ends. CDR3 length: 13 residues. Germline V gene sequence: CDR1 SGHKS, CDR2 YYEKEE (reference sequence). The CDR3 DNA is TGTGCCAGCAGCTTGTTACTCTGGGAGACCCAGTACTTC. It specifies CASSLLLWETQYF.